The 22 T cell receptor beta chains below all came from one sample that was sequenced in a study of persistence of HIV-infected CD4 T cells. This was the immunoSEQ version 4 assay in survey mode. Profiled with immunoSEQ multiplex PCR; TCRdb holds only in-frame clones, not every one. The data hold about 40,000 clones, with around 78% observed a single time. The stimulus was an HIV-1 Gag 15-mer peptide pool, about 1 ug/peptide/mL. CD40L/CD69 double-negative CD45RO-high memory CD4+ T cells were collected. The antigens of these receptors remain unknown. The material was CD4+ T cells sorted from PBMCs after 18-hour stimulation, obtained from a patient who received antiretroviral therapy. The receptors here all came from an adult man with HIV who was CMV-seropositive.

This chain links TRBV19 with TRBJ1-1; 9 bases are a match to TRBD1. J gave up 4 bases and V 3 bases, and 9 bases lay outside the gene matches. CDR3 length: 16 residues. Germline assignment: CDR1 LNHDA and CDR2 SQIVND (reference sequence). Here the CDR3 reads CASSILIGQGLTEAFF. The CDR3 DNA reads TGTGCCAGTAGTATCCTAATCGGACAGGGGCTCACTGAAGCTTTCTTT.

This chain joins TRBV7-3 and TRBJ2-1; TRBD2 matches 10 bases. CDR1 and CDR2 (germline): SGHTA, FQGTGA. There are 22 residues in the CDR3. V shed 1 base and J 3 bases; nucleotides not matched to a gene: 21. CDR3 loop: CASSLIAGGSGRAPVLYNEQFF. Written as DNA, the CDR3 is TGTGCCAGCAGCTTAATAGCAGGGGGGAGCGGGAGGGCCCCTGTCCTCTACAATGAGCAGTTCTTC.

The chain couples TRBV30 to TRBJ1-5; unclear D gene. The CDR3 sequence is 15 residues long. Germline V gene sequence: CDR1 GTSNPN, CDR2 SVGIG (reference sequence). V was cut by 4 bases and J by 6 bases, with 19 bases left in between. The CDR3 loop reads CAWTAGWGSGQPQHF. CDR3 in DNA: TGTGCCTGGACCGCGGGGTGGGGATCAGGTCAGCCCCAGCATTTT.

The V gene is TRBV7-2, the J gene TRBJ1-6; D is unresolved. The CDR3 spans 14 residues. Germline CDR1 is SGHTA and CDR2 is FQGNSA. Trimming left V 4 bases short and J 8 bases short, with 12 bases between. The CDR3, as DNA: TGTGCCAGCAGCTCATCGGCTTTGGATTCACCCCTCCACTTT. It codes for CASSSSALDSPLHF. Looking up the rest from reference TRBV7-2 and TRBJ1-6 gives the full variable domain: GAGVSQSPSNKVTEKGKDVELRCDPISGHTALYWYRQSLGQGLEFLIYFQGNSAPDKSGLPSDRFSAERTGGSVSTLTIQRTQQEDSAVYLCASSSSALDSPLHFGNGTRLTVT.

V usage is TRBV6-5 and J usage is TRBJ2-7; 8 positions agree with TRBD2. Trimming took 8 bases from V and 2 from J; bases not matched to a gene: 11. Germline values: CDR1 MNHEY, CDR2 SVGAGI. This CDR3 has 15 amino acids. The DNA of the CDR3 is TGTGCCAGCCGCTTTCCTACTAGCGGAACCTACGAGCAGTACTTC. It specifies CASRFPTSGTYEQYF.

The rearrangement links TRBV9 to TRBJ1-5; D gene uncertain. Germline lookup yields CDR1 SGDLS and CDR2 YYNGEE. Trimming shortened V by 4 bases and J by 1 base, and 6 bases separated the two germline ends. This CDR3 comprises 13 residues. This chain's CDR3 is CASSKSSNQPQHF. CDR3 in DNA: TGTGCCAGCAGCAAGTCAAGCAATCAGCCCCAGCATTTT.

The rearrangement links TRBV5-6 to TRBJ1-3, with unresolved D. The V end lost 0 bases, the J end lost 3 bases, and 4 bases lay between the germline ends. The CDR3 is 13 residues long. Germline values: CDR1 SGHDT, CDR2 YYEEEE. The CDR3 reads CASSLAGGNTIYF. In nucleotides, the CDR3 is TGTGCCAGCAGCTTGGCCGGTGGAAACACCATATATTTT.

The chain recombines TRBV7-8 with TRBJ1-1; no clear D. This CDR3 contains 14 residues. CDR1 and CDR2 (germline): SGHVS, FQNEAQ. Trimming removed 7 bases at V and 4 bases at J, with 16 bases between. The CDR3, as DNA: TGTGCCAGCACAACTTGGGTCGGTAGCACTGAAGCTTTCTTT. It specifies CASTTWVGSTEAFF.

The chain carries TRBV19 and TRBJ1-6; 8 positions match TRBD1. V lost 3 bases and J lost 10; bases outside the gene matches: 8. Germline assignment: CDR1 LNHDA and CDR2 SQIVND (reference sequence). CDR3 length equals 15 residues. CDR3 sequence reads: CASSIWQGAQSPLHF. DNA for the CDR3: TGTGCCAGTAGTATCTGGCAGGGGGCACAGTCACCCCTCCACTTT.

V and J are TRBV7-8 and TRBJ1-4; 9 bases line up with TRBD1. The J segment lost 0 bases and the V segment lost 5 bases, leaving 7 bases of the junction unmatched. Germline V gene sequence: CDR1 SGHVS, CDR2 FQNEAQ. There are 17 residues in the CDR3. CDR3 sequence (DNA): TGTGCCAGCAGCATATACAGGGGGCAAGCAACTAATGAAAAACTGTTTTTT. It codes for CASSIYRGQATNEKLFF.

The chain recombines TRBV7-2 with TRBJ1-6; TRBD1 might be the D (6 bases). The CDR3 has 16 amino acids. Trimming left V 5 bases short and J 0 bases short, with 11 bases between. The germline gives CDR1 SGHTA, CDR2 FQGNSA. The CDR3 protein is CASSGRGHSYNSPLHF. The CDR3 DNA reads TGTGCCAGCAGCGGCCGGGGACACTCCTATAATTCACCCCTCCACTTT.

The chain employs TRBV20-1 and TRBJ1-1; D remains unclear. Germline values: CDR1 DFQATT, CDR2 SNEGSKA (reference sequence). This CDR3 region has 10 residues. V gave up 1 base and J gave up 6 bases, with 3 bases separating them. The CDR3 nucleotides read TGCAGTGCTAGAGTCTCTGAAGCTTTCTTT. This codes for CSARVSEAFF.

The gene calls are TRBV7-2 and TRBJ2-7, with a possible D match to TRBD2 (6 bases). Trimming took off 0 bases at V and 6 bases at J, with 9 bases between the two ends. Germline CDR1 SGHTA, CDR2 FQGNSA. The CDR3 runs 13 residues. The CDR3 sequence: CASSLAGLVEQYF. DNA for the CDR3: TGTGCCAGCAGCTTAGCGGGACTTGTCGAGCAGTACTTC.

The chain combines TRBV6-5 with TRBJ1-2, with D possibly TRBD1 on 5 matching bases. Germline V CDR1 and CDR2: MNHEY, SVGAGI. V was clipped by 6 bases and J by 3 bases, with 14 bases between them. The length of the CDR3 is 14 residues. The CDR3 here is CASSRDSEDYGYTF. The CDR3 DNA sequence: TGTGCCAGCAGCCGGGACTCCGAAGACTATGGCTACACCTTC.

This clone was detected only a few times. CDR3 in DNA: TGTGCCAGCAGCATGGACAGATTCAGCTCTGGAAACACCATATATTTT. Residues: CASSMDRFSSGNTIYF. The rearrangement links TRBV5-8 to TRBJ1-3, with D possibly matching TRBD1 (6 bases). Per germline, CDR1 SGHTS and CDR2 YDEGEE. V lost 4 bases and J lost 0, with 14 bases in between. This CDR3 has 16 amino acids.

This clone was counted a few times. This sequence joins TRBV3-1 (or the pseudogene TRBV3-2) and TRBJ1-1; tentative D call: TRBD1 (5 bases). The CDR3 is made up of 18 amino acids. Trimming shortened V by 0 bases and J by 1 base, and 18 bases separated the two germline ends. Per the germline V gene, CDR1 is LGHDT and CDR2 is YNNKEL (reference sequence). In DNA form, the CDR3 reads TGTGCCAGCAGCCAAGAGGAGGGGTGGGGCGGAGGGAACACTGAAGCTTTCTTT. It encodes CASSQEEGWGGGNTEAFF.

The CDR3 bases are TGTGCCAGCAGCCGGACTCTTGATCAGCCCCAGCATTTT. It specifies CASSRTLDQPQHF. The rearrangement uses TRBV7-6 and TRBJ1-5; D uncertain. There are 13 residues in the CDR3. Trimming took off 5 bases at V and 5 bases at J, with 10 bases between the two ends. CDR1 SGHVS and CDR2 FNYEAQ come from the germline V gene. The entire variable domain, with the rest obtained from reference TRBV7-6 and TRBJ1-5, is as follows: GAGVSQSPRYKVTKRGQDVALRCDPISGHVSLYWYRQALGQGPEFLTYFNYEAQQDKSGLPNDRFSAERPEGSISTLTIQRTEQRDSAMYRCASSRTLDQPQHFGDGTRLSIL.

The chain employs TRBV3-1 (or the pseudogene TRBV3-2) and TRBJ2-6; D call uncertain. CDR1 is LGHDT and CDR2 is YNNKEL in the germline V gene (reference sequence). The V end was cut by 2 bases, the J end by 0 bases, with 5 bases between. CDR3 length: 15 amino acids. CDR3 protein: CASSQRASGANVLTF. CDR3 bases: TGTGCCAGCAGCCAAAGAGCCTCTGGGGCCAACGTCCTGACTTTC.

The chain links TRBV10-3 to TRBJ2-5, with 11 bases aligning to TRBD2. The CDR3 has 14 amino acids. The germline V gene encodes CDR1 ENHRY and CDR2 SYGVKD. V shed 10 bases, J shed 3 bases, and the junction held 7 bases outside the gene matches. The CDR3 reads CATSLAGGEETQYF. The CDR3 coding sequence is TGTGCCACCTCGCTAGCGGGAGGTGAAGAGACCCAGTACTTC.

This clone was counted a few times. V gene TRBV7-3 combines with J gene TRBJ2-2; D might be TRBD1 (5 bases). The V and J ends lost 3 bases and 4 bases respectively, with 9 bases between them. CDR1 and CDR2 from the germline V gene are SGHTA and FQGTGA. The CDR3 length is 14 residues. CDR3 sequence (DNA): TGTGCCAGCAGCTTGGACACATCCACCGGGGAGCTGTTTTTT. It codes for CASSLDTSTGELFF. The full variable domain, with the rest looked up from reference TRBV7-3 and TRBJ2-2, is GAGVSQTPSNKVTEKGKYVELRCDPISGHTALYWYRQSLGQGPEFLIYFQGTGAADDSGLPNDRFFAVRPEGSVSTLKIQRTERGDSAVYLCASSLDTSTGELFFGEGSRLTVL.

This rearrangement joins TRBV30 to TRBJ2-7; possible D gene TRBD1, 6 bases. CDR1 and CDR2 (germline): GTSNPN, SVGIG (reference sequence). This CDR3 comprises 12 residues. V was trimmed by 2 bases and J by 4 bases, leaving 9 bases between them. The CDR3 loop reads CAWSPRGYEQYF. CDR3 nucleotides: TGTGCCTGGAGTCCCAGGGGATACGAGCAGTACTTC.

CDR3 in amino acids: CASSRGGSGSSYNEQFF. The CDR3 region has the DNA TGTGCCAGCAGCCGGGGGGGTAGCGGGAGCTCCTACAATGAGCAGTTCTTC. The gene calls are TRBV4-2 and TRBJ2-1, with 9 bases aligning to TRBD2. In germline, CDR1 is LGHNA, CDR2 YNFKEQ. There are 17 residues in the CDR3. The V and J ends lost 4 bases and 0 bases, in that order; junction bases with no gene match: 7.